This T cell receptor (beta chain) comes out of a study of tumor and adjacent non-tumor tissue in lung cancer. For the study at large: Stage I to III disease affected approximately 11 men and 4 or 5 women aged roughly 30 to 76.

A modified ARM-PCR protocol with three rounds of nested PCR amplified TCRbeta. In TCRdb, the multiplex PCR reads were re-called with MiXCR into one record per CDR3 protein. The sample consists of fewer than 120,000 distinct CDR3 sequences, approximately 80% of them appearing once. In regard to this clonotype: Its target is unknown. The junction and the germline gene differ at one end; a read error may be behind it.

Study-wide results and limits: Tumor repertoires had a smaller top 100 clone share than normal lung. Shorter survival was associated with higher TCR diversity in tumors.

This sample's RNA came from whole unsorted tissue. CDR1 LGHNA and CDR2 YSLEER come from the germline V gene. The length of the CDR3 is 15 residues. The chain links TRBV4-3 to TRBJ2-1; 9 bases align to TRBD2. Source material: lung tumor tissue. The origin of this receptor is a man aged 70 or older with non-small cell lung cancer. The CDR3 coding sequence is TGTGCCAACAGCCCCCTTCTAGCGGGATGGCAGGAGCAGTTCTTC. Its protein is CANSPLLAGWQEQFF.